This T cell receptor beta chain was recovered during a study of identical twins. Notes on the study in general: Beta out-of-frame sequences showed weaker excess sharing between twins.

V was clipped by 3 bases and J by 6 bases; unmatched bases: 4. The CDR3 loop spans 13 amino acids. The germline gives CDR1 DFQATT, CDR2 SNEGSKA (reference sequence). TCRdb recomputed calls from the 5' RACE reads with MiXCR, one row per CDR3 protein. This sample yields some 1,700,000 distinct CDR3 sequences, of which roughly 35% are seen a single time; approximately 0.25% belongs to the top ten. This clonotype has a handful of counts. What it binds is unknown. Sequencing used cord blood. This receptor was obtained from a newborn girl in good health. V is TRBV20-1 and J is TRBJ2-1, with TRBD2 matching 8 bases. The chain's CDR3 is CSARASGGNEQFF. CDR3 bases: TGCAGTGCTAGGGCCAGCGGGGGCAATGAGCAGTTCTTC.